The present entry profiles one T cell receptor beta chain with its context. Antigen: not known. Trimming cost V 3 bases and J 6 bases, with 12 bases left between them. The CDR3 contains 14 residues. Per germline, CDR1 SGHVS and CDR2 FNYEAQ. These data originate in a study of T cell repertoires in cytomegalovirus infection. About the research overall: HLA-B-restricted CMV epitopes that are well studied, plus recently identified HLA-C-restricted ones, were used by the study. Shared public TCR beta signatures pointed to both CMV infection and a matching HLA type.

MiXCR was run by TCRdb on the reads, yielding one entry per CDR3 protein. The table has about 830,000 distinct CDR3 sequences, approximately 32% seen once. This TCR derives from a human donor in good health (CMV status not recorded). Some clones in this sample may be carry-over from other donors' samples. Sequencing was performed on cultured CD8+ T cells from PBMCs, taken from culture after CMV antigen stimulation. The V gene is TRBV7-6, the J gene TRBJ2-1; possibly TRBD1 or TRBD2 for D (5 bases each). This chain's CDR3 is CASSFSTGTNEQFF. DNA for the CDR3: TGTGCCAGCAGCTTCTCAACCGGGACCAATGAGCAGTTCTTC.